This TCR beta chain was captured by sequencing in a study of T cell responses to AZD1222 COVID-19 vaccine. Study-wide results and caveats: Just five or six AZD1222 recipients were seropositive at baseline. The span of vaccine-associated CD4 TCRs extended across spike, with dominance at 160-218 and 743-854.

Profiling relied on immunoSEQ multiplex PCR, and the TCRdb table lists in-frame clones only, not all of them. This sample has 190,000 or so clones, with approximately 94% found just once. This CDR3 has 16 amino acids. Germline V gene data show CDR1 as MNHEY and CDR2 as SMNVEV (reference sequence). V was shortened by 2 bases and J by 0 bases, with 13 bases between the two germline ends. Notes on this clone: The antigen remains unidentified.

This TCR derives from an adult who received the AZD1222 COVID-19 vaccine. The chain couples TRBV27 to TRBJ1-1; D is unclear. Source: peripheral blood, taken 28 days after the second AZD1222 dose. CDR3 in amino acids: CASSLLGSRMNTEAFF. The DNA for the CDR3 is TGTGCCAGCAGTTTACTTGGCAGCCGGATGAACACTGAAGCTTTCTTT.